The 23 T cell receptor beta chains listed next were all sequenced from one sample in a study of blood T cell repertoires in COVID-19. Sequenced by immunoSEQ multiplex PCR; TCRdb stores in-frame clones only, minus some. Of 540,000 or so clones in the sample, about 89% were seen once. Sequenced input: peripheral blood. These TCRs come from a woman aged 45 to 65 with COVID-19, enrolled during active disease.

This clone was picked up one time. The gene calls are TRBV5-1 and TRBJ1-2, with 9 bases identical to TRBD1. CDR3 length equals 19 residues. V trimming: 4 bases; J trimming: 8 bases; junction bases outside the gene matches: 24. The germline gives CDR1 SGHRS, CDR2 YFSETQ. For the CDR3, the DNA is TGCGCCAGCAGCCCGGGAGGTGTCGTACGGGGACAGGGAGATTGGGGCTACACCTTC. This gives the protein CASSPGGVVRGQGDWGYTF. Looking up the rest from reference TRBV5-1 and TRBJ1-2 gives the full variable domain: KAGVTQTPRYLIKTRGQQVTLSCSPISGHRSVSWYQQTPGQGLQFLFEYFSETQRNKGNFPGRFSGRQFSNSRSEMNVSTLELGDSALYLCASSPGGVVRGQGDWGYTFGSGTRLTVV.

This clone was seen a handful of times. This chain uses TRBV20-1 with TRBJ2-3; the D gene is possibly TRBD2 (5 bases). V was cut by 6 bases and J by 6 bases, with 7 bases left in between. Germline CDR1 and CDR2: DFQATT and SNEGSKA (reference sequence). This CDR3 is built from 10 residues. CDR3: CSAEEDTQYF. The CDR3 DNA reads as TGCAGTGCGGAGGAGGATACGCAGTATTTT.

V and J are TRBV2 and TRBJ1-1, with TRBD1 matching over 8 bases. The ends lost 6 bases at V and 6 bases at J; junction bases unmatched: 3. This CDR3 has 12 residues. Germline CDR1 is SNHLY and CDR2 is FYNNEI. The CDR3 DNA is TGTGCCAGCAGGGGACAGGACGCTGAAGCTTTCTTT. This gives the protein CASRGQDAEAFF.

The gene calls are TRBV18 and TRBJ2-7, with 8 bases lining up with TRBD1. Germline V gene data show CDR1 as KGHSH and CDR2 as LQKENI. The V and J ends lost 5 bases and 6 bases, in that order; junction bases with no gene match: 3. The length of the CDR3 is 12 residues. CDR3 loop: CASSGQGTEQYF. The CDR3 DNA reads TGTGCCAGCTCAGGACAGGGTACCGAGCAGTACTTC.

The CDR3 here is CASSITDLGRENTEAFF. The DNA of the CDR3 is TGTGCCAGTAGTATTACAGACCTCGGGCGGGAGAACACTGAAGCTTTCTTT. V gene TRBV19 combines with J gene TRBJ1-1; no clear D. With 3 bases removed from V and 1 base from J, the gap between germline ends came to 18 bases. The CDR3 runs 17 residues. Germline V gives CDR1 LNHDA, CDR2 SQIVND (reference sequence).

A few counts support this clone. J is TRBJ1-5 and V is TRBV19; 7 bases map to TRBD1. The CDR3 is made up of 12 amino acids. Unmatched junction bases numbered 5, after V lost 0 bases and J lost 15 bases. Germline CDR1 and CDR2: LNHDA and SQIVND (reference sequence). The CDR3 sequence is CASSIEGQSLHF. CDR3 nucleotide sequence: TGTGCCAGTAGTATAGAGGGACAGAGCTTGCATTTT.

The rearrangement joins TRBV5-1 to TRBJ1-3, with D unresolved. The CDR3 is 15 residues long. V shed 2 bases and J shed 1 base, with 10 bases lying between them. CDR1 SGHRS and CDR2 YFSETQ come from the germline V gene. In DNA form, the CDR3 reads TGCGCCAGCAGCTTACGGGGAGGATCTGGAAACACCATATATTTT. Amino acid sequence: CASSLRGGSGNTIYF. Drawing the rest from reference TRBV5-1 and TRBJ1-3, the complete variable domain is KAGVTQTPRYLIKTRGQQVTLSCSPISGHRSVSWYQQTPGQGLQFLFEYFSETQRNKGNFPGRFSGRQFSNSRSEMNVSTLELGDSALYLCASSLRGGSGNTIYFGEGSWLTVV.

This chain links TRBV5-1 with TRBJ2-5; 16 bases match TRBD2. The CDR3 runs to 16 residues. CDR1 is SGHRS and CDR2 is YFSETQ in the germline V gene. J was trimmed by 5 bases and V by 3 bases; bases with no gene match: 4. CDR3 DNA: TGCGCCAGCAGCTCGGGACTAGCGGGGGGGCAGGAGACCCAGTACTTC. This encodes CASSSGLAGGQETQYF.

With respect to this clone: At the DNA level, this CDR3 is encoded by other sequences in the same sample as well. CDR3 DNA: TGTGCCAGCAGTTCGGACAGGGTAGGCACTGAAGCTTTCTTT. This codes for CASSSDRVGTEAFF. The V call is TRBV6-5, the J call TRBJ1-1, with 8 bases aligning to TRBD1. This CDR3 has 14 residues. CDR1 is MNHEY, CDR2 SVGAGI, per germline. After removal of 4 bases from V and 4 bases from J, the junction contained 5 bases not matched to a gene.

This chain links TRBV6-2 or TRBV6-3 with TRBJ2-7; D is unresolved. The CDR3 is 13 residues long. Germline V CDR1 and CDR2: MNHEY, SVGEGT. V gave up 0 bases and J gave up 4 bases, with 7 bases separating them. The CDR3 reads CASSYSRDYEQYF. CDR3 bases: TGTGCCAGCAGTTACTCGAGAGATTACGAGCAGTACTTC.

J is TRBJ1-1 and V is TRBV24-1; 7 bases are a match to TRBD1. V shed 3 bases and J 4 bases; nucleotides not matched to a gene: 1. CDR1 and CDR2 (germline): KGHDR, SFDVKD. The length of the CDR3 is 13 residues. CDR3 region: CATSDHRGTEAFF. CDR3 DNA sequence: TGTGCCACCAGTGATCACAGGGGCACTGAAGCTTTCTTT.

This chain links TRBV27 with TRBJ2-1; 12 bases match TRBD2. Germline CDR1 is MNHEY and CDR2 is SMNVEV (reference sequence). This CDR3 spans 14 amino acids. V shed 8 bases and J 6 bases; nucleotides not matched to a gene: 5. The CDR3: CASLLLAGGNEQFF. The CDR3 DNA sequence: TGTGCCAGCCTTTTACTAGCGGGGGGCAATGAGCAGTTCTTC.

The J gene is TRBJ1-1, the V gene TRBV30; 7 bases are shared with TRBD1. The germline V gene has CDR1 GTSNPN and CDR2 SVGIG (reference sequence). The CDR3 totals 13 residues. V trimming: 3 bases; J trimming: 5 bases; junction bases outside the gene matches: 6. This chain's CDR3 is CAWRPTGLTEAFF. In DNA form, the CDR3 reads TGTGCCTGGAGACCGACAGGGTTGACTGAAGCTTTCTTT.

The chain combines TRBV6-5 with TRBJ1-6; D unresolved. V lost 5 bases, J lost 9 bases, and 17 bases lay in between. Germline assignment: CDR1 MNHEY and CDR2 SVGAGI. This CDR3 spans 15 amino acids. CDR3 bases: TGTGCCAGCAGTCTGGCGCAACAGTTAGGTTCACCCCTCCACTTT. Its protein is CASSLAQQLGSPLHF.

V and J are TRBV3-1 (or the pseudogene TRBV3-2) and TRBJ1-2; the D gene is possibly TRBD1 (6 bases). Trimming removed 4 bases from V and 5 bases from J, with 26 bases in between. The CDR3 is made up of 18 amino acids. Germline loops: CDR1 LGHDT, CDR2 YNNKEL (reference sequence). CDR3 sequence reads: CASSPSSPKTGRIYGYTF. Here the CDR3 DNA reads TGTGCCAGCAGCCCCTCAAGCCCCAAAACAGGGAGAATATATGGCTACACCTTC.

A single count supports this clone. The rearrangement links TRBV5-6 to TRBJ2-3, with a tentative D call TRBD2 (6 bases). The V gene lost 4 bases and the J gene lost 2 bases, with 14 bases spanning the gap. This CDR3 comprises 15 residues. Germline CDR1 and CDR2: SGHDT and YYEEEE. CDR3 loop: CASSPTGLSTDTQYF. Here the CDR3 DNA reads TGTGCCAGCAGCCCGACGGGACTCTCCACAGATACGCAGTATTTT. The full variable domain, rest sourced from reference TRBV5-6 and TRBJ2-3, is DAGVTQSPTHLIKTRGQQVTLRCSPKSGHDTVSWYQQALGQGPQFIFQYYEEEERQRGNFPDRFSGHQFPNYSSELNVNALLLGDSALYLCASSPTGLSTDTQYFGPGTRLTVL.

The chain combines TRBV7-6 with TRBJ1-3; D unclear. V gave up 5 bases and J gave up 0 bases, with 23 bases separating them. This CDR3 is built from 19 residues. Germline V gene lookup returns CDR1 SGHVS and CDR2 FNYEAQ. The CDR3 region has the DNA TGTGCCAGCAGCCCAGGCCGGGCCGGGGTTTTTAGCTCTGGAAACACCATATATTTT. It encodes CASSPGRAGVFSSGNTIYF.

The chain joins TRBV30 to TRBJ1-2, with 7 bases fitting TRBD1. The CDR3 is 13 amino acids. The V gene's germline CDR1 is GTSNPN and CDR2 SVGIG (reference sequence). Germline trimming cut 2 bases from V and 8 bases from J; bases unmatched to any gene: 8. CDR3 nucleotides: TGTGCCTGGAGTCTGCAGGGGGTGAGAGGCTACACCTTC. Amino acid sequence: CAWSLQGVRGYTF.

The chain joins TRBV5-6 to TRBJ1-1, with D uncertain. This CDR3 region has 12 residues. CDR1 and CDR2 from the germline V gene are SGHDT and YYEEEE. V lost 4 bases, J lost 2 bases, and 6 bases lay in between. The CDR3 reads CASSLINTEAFF. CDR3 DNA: TGTGCCAGCAGCCTAATTAACACTGAAGCTTTCTTT.

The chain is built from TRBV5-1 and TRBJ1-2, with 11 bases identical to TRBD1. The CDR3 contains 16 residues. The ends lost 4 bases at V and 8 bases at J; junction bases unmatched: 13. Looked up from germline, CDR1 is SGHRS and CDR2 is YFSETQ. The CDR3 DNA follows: TGCGCCAGCAGCACCCCGGGACAGGGGGTGAGAGGCGGCTACACCTTC. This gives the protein CASSTPGQGVRGGYTF.

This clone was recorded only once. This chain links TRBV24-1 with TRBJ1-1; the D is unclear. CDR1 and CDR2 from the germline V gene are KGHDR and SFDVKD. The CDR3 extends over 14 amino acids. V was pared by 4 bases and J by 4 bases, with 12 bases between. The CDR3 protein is CATSDSGRGTEAFF. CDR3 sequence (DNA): TGTGCCACCAGTGACTCCGGACGGGGCACTGAAGCTTTCTTT.

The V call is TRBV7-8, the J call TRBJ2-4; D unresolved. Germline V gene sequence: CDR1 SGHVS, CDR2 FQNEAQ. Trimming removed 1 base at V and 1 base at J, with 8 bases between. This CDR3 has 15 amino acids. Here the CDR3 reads CASSLVGSAKNIQYF. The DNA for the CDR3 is TGTGCCAGCAGCTTAGTCGGGTCTGCCAAAAACATTCAGTACTTC.

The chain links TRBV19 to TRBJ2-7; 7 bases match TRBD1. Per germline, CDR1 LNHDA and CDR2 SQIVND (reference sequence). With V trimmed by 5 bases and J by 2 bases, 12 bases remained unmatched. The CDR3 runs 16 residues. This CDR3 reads CASSEGWGQHAYEQYF. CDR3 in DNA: TGTGCCAGTAGTGAAGGATGGGGACAGCATGCCTACGAGCAGTACTTC.